The clone carrying this T cell receptor (beta chain) has only a few counts. Its specificity is unknown. The germline V gene has CDR1 SGHRS and CDR2 YFSETQ. V shed 4 bases, J shed 4 bases, and the junction held 8 bases outside the gene matches. The CDR3 is 14 amino acids. Separate cDNA molecules each had unique molecular identifiers attached to them. TCRdb re-analysed the 5' RACE reads in MiXCR, keeping a single row per CDR3 protein. The sample holds about 56,000 distinct CDR3 sequences; more than 9% are singletons and the top ten take approximately 6.5%. The data were taken from a study of early T cells in non-severe SARS-CoV-2 infection. At the level of the study: Sequenced bulk RNA came from whole blood that was unsorted, and chains were unpaired.

Broader study findings: VDJdb matching, biased toward anti-spike CD8 responses, missed private and CD4 specificities.

The rearrangement uses TRBV5-1 and TRBJ2-7; 7 nucleotides line up with TRBD2. The TCR was taken from an adult who was a healthcare worker with PCR-confirmed SARS-CoV-2 infection or an uninfected control (not recorded which). The sample comprised whole blood. CDR3 region: CASSHTSDRYEQYF. CDR3 bases: TGCGCCAGCAGCCACACTAGCGACCGTTACGAGCAGTACTTC.